This T cell receptor beta chain was captured by sequencing in a study of response to subunit inactivated influenza vaccine (dated by TCRdb to 2016 to 2019). In terms of the full investigation: Deep quantitative T cell receptor repertoire profiling was used in the study to track responses to a trivalent subunit inactivated influenza vaccine. The full study reports these points: The authors proposed that each seasonal influenza vaccination may bring in only a limited number of new T cells.

The V end gives up 2 bases and the J end 4 bases, leaving 8 bases in the junction not matched to a gene. CDR1 and CDR2 were assigned from the germline V gene (reference sequence) as MNHEY and SMNVEV. From the cysteine up to the phenylalanine, the CDR3 has a length of 17 residues. Of the read, only the CDR3 DNA is kept; its 51 bases are in frame from base 1. The library was prepared using RT-PCR. Sequencing used an Illumina HiSeq 2500. The public reads were quality trimmed at Q25 with fastp and then assembled into clones with MiXCR by TCRdb, keeping productive beta chains. Each CDR3 protein gets just one entry, which takes the most common genes and DNA from the rows behind it. The sample profile shows over 800,000 distinct CDR3 sequences; 21% of them were found once. About 9.4% of the sample is in the top ten clones. About this clonotype: Which antigen it targets is not known. No clone much larger than this one lies a single base away; base qualities are absent.

The sequences come from PBMCs from blood, collected around 5 days after vaccination. The receptor comes from a man between 45 and 60 years old who received an inactivated influenza vaccine. Donor details come from another sample of the same person, matched by shared clones. Here the chain combines TRBV27 and TRBJ2-1; a stretch of 10 junction bases matches TRBD2. Here the CDR3 is given as CASSLGVAGGTYNEQFF. The nucleotides read TGTGCCAGCAGTTTAGGAGTAGCGGGAGGCACATACAATGAGCAGTTCTTC.